These 3 T cell receptor beta chains were sequenced from one sample in a study of blood T cell repertoires in COVID-19. Profiling relied on immunoSEQ multiplex PCR, and the TCRdb table lists in-frame clones only, not all of them. There are about 90,000 clones in the sample; about nine tenths occur only once, and roughly 0.43% lies in the top ten. The specimen was peripheral blood. The receptors come from a man in his fifties or sixties with acute or convalescent COVID-19.

The chain employs TRBV27 and TRBJ2-5; 11 bases are shared with TRBD2. Germline assignment: CDR1 MNHEY and CDR2 SMNVEV (reference sequence). The CDR3 is made up of 17 amino acids. Trimming removed 3 bases from V and 1 base from J; junction bases left unmatched: 7. CDR3 sequence (DNA): TGTGCCAGCAGTTTTAGACTAGCGGGGAACCTCCAAGAGACCCAGTACTTC. It yields the protein CASSFRLAGNLQETQYF.

The V and J genes are TRBV5-1 and TRBJ1-2; 8 bases agree with TRBD1. The CDR3 runs 15 residues. Germline lookup yields CDR1 SGHRS and CDR2 YFSETQ. The V segment lost 4 bases and the J segment 7 bases; nucleotides outside the gene matches: 12. The CDR3 sequence: CASSLRGQGLLGYTF. CDR3 DNA sequence: TGCGCCAGCAGCCTACGAGGACAGGGCCTACTTGGCTACACCTTC. The full variable domain, in which reference TRBV5-1 and TRBJ1-2 provide the parts outside the CDR3, is KAGVTQTPRYLIKTRGQQVTLSCSPISGHRSVSWYQQTPGQGLQFLFEYFSETQRNKGNFPGRFSGRQFSNSRSEMNVSTLELGDSALYLCASSLRGQGLLGYTFGSGTRLTVV.

This sequence joins TRBV5-1 and TRBJ1-3; D is undetermined. The CDR3 extends over 15 amino acids. Per the germline V gene, CDR1 is SGHRS and CDR2 is YFSETQ. V shed 0 bases and J shed 4 bases, with 11 bases lying between them. CDR3 in DNA: TGCGCCAGCAGCTTGGACAGTCGCCGAGGAAACACCATATATTTT. Its protein is CASSLDSRRGNTIYF.